This passage covers 21 T cell receptor beta chains from one sample sequenced in a study of cytomegalovirus exposure and HLA in healthy donors (dated 2017 in TCRdb). The library came from the immunoSEQ multiplex PCR assay. TCRdb obtained this table from immuneACCESS and retained in-frame rearrangements with V and J assigned. These tables miss some clones; where compared with another copy, unresolved V genes account for less than half of the shortfall, and the remainder is unexplained. The sample yields some 140,000 clones; roughly 81% were counted once. The ten largest clones capture roughly 1.4% of the sample. The material sequenced was PBMCs. Source of these receptors: a woman aged 25 to 39 in good health and CMV-seronegative.

The chain employs TRBV7-8 and TRBJ2-2; 7 positions agree with TRBD2. CDR1 SGHVS and CDR2 FQNEAQ come from the germline V gene. J was trimmed by 0 bases and V by 0 bases; bases with no gene match: 4. The CDR3 spans 17 residues. CDR3: CASSLALGGTNTGELFF. Written as DNA, the CDR3 is TGTGCCAGCAGCTTAGCGCTGGGGGGGACGAACACCGGGGAGCTGTTTTTT.

This CDR3 reads CASSLGQGESTEAFF. CDR3 in DNA: TGTGCCAGCAGCTTGGGACAGGGGGAGAGCACTGAAGCTTTCTTT. The chain employs TRBV11-3 and TRBJ1-1; 11 bases line up with TRBD1. Germline-derived CDR1 and CDR2 are SGHNT and YENEEA. The CDR3 spans 15 residues. Germline trimming cut 3 bases from V and 4 bases from J; bases unmatched to any gene: 4.

The chain has TRBV11-1 and TRBJ2-1; possibly TRBD2 for D (6 bases). Trimming removed 2 bases at V and 3 bases at J, with 11 bases between. The CDR3 spans 15 residues. CDR1 SGHAT and CDR2 FQDESV come from the germline V gene (reference sequence). CDR3 region: CASSLSSGHYNEQFF. The CDR3 bases are TGTGCCAGCAGCTTAAGTAGCGGCCACTACAATGAGCAGTTCTTC.

The J gene is TRBJ2-7, the V gene TRBV15, with D unresolved. This CDR3 is built from 12 residues. Germline loops: CDR1 LNHNV, CDR2 YYDKDF (reference sequence). V was trimmed by 4 bases and J by 1 base, leaving 5 bases between them. The chain's CDR3 is CATSKQSYEQYF. The CDR3 DNA is TGTGCCACCAGCAAACAATCCTACGAGCAGTACTTC.

The chain recombines TRBV14 with TRBJ1-1; TRBD1 matches at 12 bases. The CDR3 sequence is 18 residues long. Per germline, CDR1 SGHDN and CDR2 FVKESK. The J segment lost 1 base and the V segment lost 5 bases, leaving 11 bases of the junction unmatched. The DNA for the CDR3 is TGTGCCAGCAGCAAAAGGGTCGGGACAGGGGGCGCGAACACTGAAGCTTTCTTT. Translated, it gives CASSKRVGTGGANTEAFF.

The gene calls are TRBV29-1 and TRBJ2-7; D may be TRBD1 (6 bases). V lost 6 bases to trimming and J lost 2 bases, with 23 bases between them. Germline values: CDR1 SQVTM, CDR2 ANQGSEA. The CDR3 has 16 amino acids. This chain's CDR3 is CSVVKFGQGSTYEQYF. CDR3 nucleotides: TGCAGCGTCGTCAAATTCGGGCAGGGGAGTACCTACGAGCAGTACTTC.

V and J are TRBV4-3 and TRBJ1-2; 7 bases are a match to TRBD1. The germline V gene encodes CDR1 LGHNA and CDR2 YSLEER. The CDR3 has 16 amino acids. Unmatched junction bases numbered 10, after V lost 4 bases and J lost 2 bases. The CDR3 bases are TGCGCCAGCAGCCGAAGGTCCGGGACAGAGAACTATGGCTACACCTTC. Residues: CASSRRSGTENYGYTF.

The genes are TRBV11-2 and TRBJ2-7, with TRBD1 matching 9 bases. The CDR3 has 15 residues. J lost 4 bases, V lost 3 bases, and 7 bases had no gene match. Germline CDR1 and CDR2: SGHAT and FQNNGV. The CDR3 is CASSFATGGLYEQYF. CDR3 coding DNA: TGTGCCAGCAGCTTTGCAACAGGGGGCCTGTACGAGCAGTACTTC.

The J gene is TRBJ1-2, the V gene TRBV5-1; 12 bases are a match to TRBD1. The germline V gene encodes CDR1 SGHRS and CDR2 YFSETQ. Trimming cost V 4 bases and J 4 bases; bases outside gene matches: 5. The CDR3 runs to 15 residues. CDR3 DNA: TGCGCCAGCAGCCGGGGGACAGGGGGCGTCTATGGCTACACCTTC. Its translation is CASSRGTGGVYGYTF.

The V and J genes are TRBV11-1 and TRBJ2-3, with unresolved D. V was cut by 8 bases and J by 4 bases, with 19 bases left in between. Germline CDR1 and CDR2: SGHAT and FQDESV (reference sequence). The CDR3 sequence is 15 residues long. CDR3 sequence: CASSHSAVPADTQYF. The CDR3 nucleotides read TGTGCCAGCTCTCATTCTGCGGTTCCGGCAGATACGCAGTATTTT.

This clone occurred once. The V gene is TRBV27, the J gene TRBJ2-2, with 7 bases fitting TRBD1. CDR1 is MNHEY, CDR2 SMNVEV, per germline (reference sequence). The ends lost 2 bases at V and 3 bases at J; junction bases unmatched: 3. The CDR3 spans 15 residues. The CDR3 coding sequence is TGTGCCAGCAGTTTAAGGGGGCGCGACACCGGGGAGCTGTTTTTT. Encoded protein: CASSLRGRDTGELFF.

The V call is TRBV27, the J call TRBJ2-3; TRBD1 matches 9 bases. With V trimmed by 3 bases and J by 3 bases, 13 bases remained unmatched. From germline, CDR1 is MNHEY and CDR2 SMNVEV (reference sequence). The CDR3 covers 18 residues. The CDR3 nucleotides are TGTGCCAGCAGTTTTTATGGACAGGGGTCGTTAAGGACAGATACGCAGTATTTT. Translated, it gives CASSFYGQGSLRTDTQYF.

This clone was counted only a few times. CDR3: CATLGQGNSNQPQHF. In DNA form, the CDR3 reads TGTGCCACACTTGGACAGGGAAATAGCAATCAGCCCCAGCATTTT. The chain is built from TRBV10-3 and TRBJ1-5, with 8 bases matching TRBD1. Germline V gene sequence: CDR1 ENHRY, CDR2 SYGVKD. J was trimmed by 0 bases and V by 10 bases; bases with no gene match: 8. This CDR3 contains 15 residues.

The rearrangement links TRBV27 to TRBJ1-2; maybe TRBD1 (5 bases). The CDR3 contains 15 residues. The germline V gene encodes CDR1 MNHEY and CDR2 SMNVEV (reference sequence). The V and J ends lost 4 bases and 8 bases respectively, with 20 bases between them. The CDR3 coding sequence is TGTGCCAGCAGTTCGGGGGAAGACTTAACGATAGGCTACACCTTC. Its translation: CASSSGEDLTIGYTF.

The rearrangement joins TRBV7-9 to TRBJ2-5, with D possibly TRBD1 on 5 matching bases. The germline gives CDR1 SEHNR, CDR2 FQNEAQ (reference sequence). Trimming pared 7 bases from V and 6 bases from J, leaving 18 bases between. The CDR3 length is 14 residues. The CDR3 nucleotides read TGTGCCAGCACCTACGACGGCTCAGGGAAGACCCAGTACTTC. Its protein product is CASTYDGSGKTQYF.

This chain links TRBV10-3 with TRBJ1-6; TRBD1 might be the D (5 bases). The V end was cut by 0 bases, the J end by 0 bases, with 6 bases between. This CDR3 spans 16 amino acids. Germline V gives CDR1 ENHRY, CDR2 SYGVKD. Written as DNA, the CDR3 is TGTGCCATCAGTGAGTCGGGGGGCTCCTATAATTCACCCCTCCACTTT. This codes for CAISESGGSYNSPLHF.

Comments on this clone: The junction and the germline gene differ at one end; a read error may be behind it. The J gene is TRBJ2-3, the V gene TRBV7-7; 9 bases align to TRBD2. This CDR3 is built from 17 residues. Germline V lookup: CDR1 SSHAT, CDR2 FNYEAQ (reference sequence). The CDR3 DNA reads TGTGCTAGCAGCTTAACCCGCGGTAGCGGGGGACTAGATACGCAGTATTTT. It yields the protein CASSLTRGSGGLDTQYF.

This chain connects TRBV7-6 to TRBJ2-7; TRBD1 is a possible D gene (5 bases). With 4 bases removed from V and 2 bases from J, the gap between germline ends came to 12 bases. The CDR3 is 14 amino acids. Germline lookup yields CDR1 SGHVS and CDR2 FNYEAQ. The CDR3 region is CASSSGLQTYEQYF. DNA of the CDR3: TGTGCCAGCAGCTCAGGGCTCCAAACCTACGAGCAGTACTTC.

The chain combines TRBV7-2 with TRBJ2-3; D unresolved. This CDR3 comprises 12 residues. Germline V gene lookup returns CDR1 SGHTA and CDR2 FQGNSA. Trimming took off 5 bases at V and 2 bases at J, with 5 bases between the two ends. The CDR3 DNA follows: TGTGCCAGCAGCCCCTACACAGATACGCAGTATTTT. Its translation is CASSPYTDTQYF.

The CDR3 DNA sequence: TGTGCCAGTAGTAGACCGACTAAGGACAGGGGGCGGAAAGAGACCCAGTACTTC. Residues: CASSRPTKDRGRKETQYF. J is TRBJ2-5 and V is TRBV19; 11 bases fit TRBD1. Germline CDR1 reads LNHDA; CDR2 reads SQIVND (reference sequence). The J segment lost 3 bases and the V segment lost 4 bases, leaving 13 bases of the junction unmatched. The CDR3 runs to 18 residues.

This sequence joins TRBV5-1 and TRBJ2-7; a weak D match, TRBD1 (5 bases). Germline V CDR1 and CDR2: SGHRS, YFSETQ. The CDR3 length is 15 residues. Between the trimmed V and J ends, which lost 0 bases and 3 bases, there was a span of 13 bases. CDR3 nucleotides: TGCGCCAGCAGCTTGGGTCAGGGTGGGGTCTACGAGCAGTACTTC. It yields the protein CASSLGQGGVYEQYF.